This is a list of T cell receptor beta chains from one sample in a study of blood T cell repertoires in COVID-19. Repertoires were generated with immunoSEQ multiplex PCR, while TCRdb's copy carries only in-frame clones and drops some. This table has 300,000 to 450,000 clones, 85% appearing once. Material for sequencing was peripheral blood. These receptors originate from a woman aged 18-35 years with acute or convalescent COVID-19. Each CDR3 is given with its conserved first and last residue. A D gene is named only where the DNA matches it firmly. Expanded clones get a size class; other rows say once, few or many, or leave the size out.

V gene	D gene	clone size	J gene	CDR3 DNA	CDR3 protein
TRBV14	TRBD2	many	TRBJ2-3	TGTGCCAGCAGCCATTTGCCTAGCGGGAGTCCCTCCAGAGATACGCAGTATTTT	CASSHLPSGSPSRDTQYF
TRBV10-3	TRBD1	NA	TRBJ2-7	TGTGCCACCGCGACAGGGGTTGAGCAGTACTTC	CATATGVEQYF
TRBV7-3	TRBD2	NA	TRBJ2-5	TGTGCCAGCAGCGTAGCGGGACCACAAGAGACCCAGTACTTC	CASSVAGPQETQYF
TRBV4-1	NA	NA	TRBJ1-1	TGCGCCAGCAGCCAAGCGGGGGGGTCCCTCGAAGCTTTCTTT	CASSQAGGSLEAFF
TRBV27	NA	NA	TRBJ1-1	TGTGCCAGCAGCTCCAGGACTGAAGCTTTCTTT	CASSSRTEAFF
TRBV7-9	NA	few	TRBJ1-5	TGTGCCAGCAGCTTAGGGGGAGGTCAGCCCCAGCATTTT	CASSLGGGQPQHF
TRBV12-5	NA	NA	TRBJ1-4	TGTGCTAGTGGTTTGGTCCGGGACACTGCAACTAATGAAAAACTGTTTTTT	CASGLVRDTATNEKLFF
TRBV3-1/TRBV3-2	NA	NA	TRBJ2-1	TGTGCCAGCAGCGCTACTAGAGGGGGAAACAATGAGCAGTTCTTC	CASSATRGGNNEQFF
TRBV10-1	TRBD1	NA	TRBJ2-2	TGCGCCAGCAGTAGGACAGGGGGAGAGAACACCGGGGAGCTGTTTTTT	CASSRTGGENTGELFF
TRBV6-5	TRBD2	NA	TRBJ2-1	TGTGCCAGCATGACGGGACTAGGCTGGGACAATGAGCAGTTCTTC	CASMTGLGWDNEQFF
TRBV7-2	NA	few	TRBJ1-6	TGTGCCAGCAGCTTGAACGGGGATTCACCCCTCCACTTT	CASSLNGDSPLHF
TRBV20-1	NA	NA	TRBJ1-1	TGCAGTGCTAGTGAACAACTGAACACTGAAGCTTTCTTT	CSASEQLNTEAFF
TRBV2	NA	NA	TRBJ1-2	TGTGGGGTACCGCGCGGTGCTAACTATGGCTACACCTTC	CGVPRGANYGYTF
TRBV5-1	NA	NA	TRBJ1-5	TGCGCCAGCAGCTGGGAGAGTAATCAGCCCCAGCATTTT	CASSWESNQPQHF
TRBV7-7	TRBD1	NA	TRBJ1-1	TGTGCCAGCAGCTTAGACAGGGGGGCTGAAGCTTTCTTT	CASSLDRGAEAFF
TRBV14	TRBD1	NA	TRBJ2-2	TGTGCCAGCAGCCAAGCTAGGGGGCGAGGTTACACCGGGGAGCTGTTTTTT	CASSQARGRGYTGELFF
TRBV19	TRBD1	NA	TRBJ1-6	TGTGCCAGTAGTGCTTGGGACAGGGGGCTGGATTCACCCCTCCACTTT	CASSAWDRGLDSPLHF
TRBV2	TRBD1	NA	TRBJ1-2	TGTGCCAGCTTCGGGACAGGCGAAAATGGCTACACCTTC	CASFGTGENGYTF
TRBV4-1	NA	NA	TRBJ1-5	TGCGCCAGCAGCCAAGTCCAGGAGGGGAATCAGCCCCAGCATTTT	CASSQVQEGNQPQHF
TRBV13	TRBD1	NA	TRBJ1-1	TGTGCCAGCAGCTCCGCCGGGACAGCGAACACTGAAGCTTTCTTT	CASSSAGTANTEAFF